The 12 T cell receptor beta chains reported below all come from one sample, sequenced in a study of OX40 agonist ivuxolimab in advanced cancers. Produced via immunoSEQ multiplex PCR; TCRdb's table is partial and in-frame only. This table holds tens of thousands of clones, approximately 90% found once. The sample consisted of CD4+ or CD8+ T cells sorted from blood, taken in a trial of the OX40 agonist ivuxolimab. These receptors originate from an adult with an advanced solid tumor such as melanoma, head and neck, liver or kidney cancer.

The chain employs TRBV18 and TRBJ2-7; tentatively, D is TRBD1 (5 bases). The V end lost 4 bases, the J end lost 7 bases, and 23 bases lay between the germline ends. CDR1 KGHSH and CDR2 LQKENI come from the germline V gene. CDR3 size: 16 residues. CDR3 in amino acids: CASSLLQAGPIQEQYF. Here the CDR3 DNA reads TGTGCCAGCTCACTCCTCCAAGCAGGGCCAATCCAAGAGCAGTACTTC.

The genes are TRBV4-1 and TRBJ2-7; D is unresolved. Between the trimmed V and J ends, which lost 0 bases and 13 bases, there was a span of 25 bases. In germline, CDR1 is MGHRA, CDR2 YSYEKL. The CDR3 length is 16 residues. The chain's CDR3 is CASSQDIFLRSRPSYF. CDR3 DNA sequence: TGCGCCAGCAGCCAAGATATATTCCTTAGGTCACGTCCGTCCTACTTC.

The DNA for the CDR3 is TGTGCCAGCTCTCCCGGGACAGGAGGCGAGCAGTACTTC. Protein sequence: CASSPGTGGEQYF. The V and J genes are TRBV18 and TRBJ2-7, with 8 bases aligning to TRBD1. This CDR3 is 13 amino acids long. Germline V gives CDR1 KGHSH, CDR2 LQKENI. V was pared by 6 bases and J by 6 bases, with 7 bases of the junction left unmatched.

The V call is TRBV7-3, the J call TRBJ1-5, with TRBD1 matching 9 bases. CDR1 is SGHTA, CDR2 FQGTGA, per germline. J was trimmed by 5 bases and V by 5 bases; bases with no gene match: 4. CDR3 length: 14 residues. This CDR3 is CASSRRDRDQPQHF. In DNA, the CDR3 is TGTGCCAGCAGCCGGAGGGACAGGGATCAGCCCCAGCATTTT.

This chain uses TRBV5-6 with TRBJ1-5; a possible D gene is TRBD1 (6 bases). In germline, CDR1 is SGHDT, CDR2 YYEEEE. The ends were cut back, 0 bases at V and 5 bases at J, with 12 bases in the middle. The CDR3 has 15 amino acids. The CDR3 protein is CASSLVGTRDQPQHF. DNA for the CDR3: TGTGCCAGCAGCTTGGTAGGGACAAGGGATCAGCCCCAGCATTTT.

This clone was seen once. This chain connects TRBV7-5 to TRBJ1-1. TRBV7-5 is marked as a pseudogene. CDR3 length: 12 residues. The CDR3 DNA follows: TGTGTCAGAGGGGGACTTAACACTGAAGCTTTCTTT. Protein product: CVRGGLNTEAFF.

This clone was seen just once. The gene calls are TRBV5-8 and TRBJ1-5; no definite D call. Germline V gene sequence: CDR1 SGHTS, CDR2 YDEGEE. This CDR3 is 16 amino acids long. V was cut by 5 bases and J by 0 bases, with 15 bases left in between. CDR3 residues: CASRMVRAYSNQPQHF. CDR3 nucleotides: TGTGCCAGCAGGATGGTCAGAGCCTATAGCAATCAGCCCCAGCATTTT. The full variable domain, completed using reference TRBV5-8 and TRBJ1-5, is EAGVTQSPTHLIKTRGQQATLRCSPISGHTSVYWYQQALGLGLQFLLWYDEGEERNRGNFPPRFSGRQFPNYSSELNVNALELEDSALYLCASRMVRAYSNQPQHFGDGTRLSIL.

This clone was observed a handful of times. The rearrangement joins TRBV28 to TRBJ2-7, with TRBD1 matching over 9 bases. This CDR3 contains 13 residues. Germline V gives CDR1 MDHEN, CDR2 SYDVKM. V shed 5 bases and J 5 bases; nucleotides not matched to a gene: 4. In nucleotides, the CDR3 is TGTGCCAGCAGTCCGGGACAGGGAGACGAGCAGTACTTC. It specifies CASSPGQGDEQYF.

This clone was detected only once. The chain joins TRBV5-1 to TRBJ2-5, with a weak D call TRBD2 (6 bases). The germline CDR1 and CDR2 sequences are SGHRS and YFSETQ. The V end was cut by 5 bases, the J end by 4 bases, with 18 bases between. The CDR3 totals 15 residues. The CDR3 coding sequence is TGCGCCAGCAGGGGGGGAACGATCTCCCGAGAGACCCAGTACTTC. Translated, it gives CASRGGTISRETQYF.

This chain joins TRBV7-9 and TRBJ2-4; D is possibly TRBD2 (7 bases). Germline-derived CDR1 and CDR2 are SEHNR and FQNEAQ (reference sequence). Deletions cut 5 bases from V and 2 bases from J, with 16 bases between. The CDR3 sequence is 16 residues long. The CDR3 reads CASSPGAGVTKNIQYF. The CDR3 bases are TGTGCCAGCAGCCCGGGGGCGGGGGTAACCAAAAACATTCAGTACTTC.

The V call is TRBV5-1, the J call TRBJ1-5, with 9 nucleotides matching TRBD1. CDR3 length: 15 residues. The V and J ends lost 3 bases and 7 bases, in that order; junction bases with no gene match: 8. The germline CDR1 and CDR2 sequences are SGHRS and YFSETQ. CDR3 coding DNA: TGCGCCAGCAGCTCCGGGACAGGGTTCGAGCAGCCCCAGCATTTT. It specifies CASSSGTGFEQPQHF.

V and J are TRBV7-3 and TRBJ1-2, with TRBD1 as a possible D gene (5 bases). The CDR3 runs 15 residues. The germline V and J ends were trimmed by 0 bases and 8 bases, with 16 bases remaining between them. Per germline, CDR1 SGHTA and CDR2 FQGTGA. Written as DNA, the CDR3 is TGTGCCAGCAGCTTAACGTCTGGGGGATCAGGCGGCTACACCTTC. Encoded protein: CASSLTSGGSGGYTF.